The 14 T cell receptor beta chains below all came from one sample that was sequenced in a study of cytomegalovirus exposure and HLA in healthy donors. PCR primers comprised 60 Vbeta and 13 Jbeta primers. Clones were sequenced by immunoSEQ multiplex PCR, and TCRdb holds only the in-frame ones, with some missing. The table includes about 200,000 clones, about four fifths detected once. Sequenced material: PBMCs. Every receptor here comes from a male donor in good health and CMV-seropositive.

Here the CDR3 DNA reads TGTGCCAGCAGTGACCTTAACCGGGACACAGATACGCAGTATTTT. It specifies CASSDLNRDTDTQYF. This chain uses TRBV25-1 with TRBJ2-3, with D possibly being TRBD2 (5 bases). The CDR3 has 15 residues. Deletions cut 3 bases from V and 2 bases from J, with 12 bases between. The V gene's germline CDR1 is MGHDK and CDR2 SYGVNS. Looking up the rest from reference TRBV25-1 and TRBJ2-3 gives the full variable domain: EADIYQTPRYLVIGTGKKITLECSQTMGHDKMYWYQQDPGMELHLIHYSYGVNSTEKGDLSSESTVSRIRTEHFPLTLESARPSHTSQYLCASSDLNRDTDTQYFGPGTRLTVL.

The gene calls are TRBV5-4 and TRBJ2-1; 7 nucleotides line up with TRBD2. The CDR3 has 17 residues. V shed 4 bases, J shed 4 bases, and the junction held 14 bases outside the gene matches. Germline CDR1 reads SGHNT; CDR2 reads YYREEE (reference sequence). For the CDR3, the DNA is TGTGCCAGCAGCCCTGGGGGGTTACTAGCGACTTACAATGAGCAGTTCTTC. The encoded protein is CASSPGGLLATYNEQFF.

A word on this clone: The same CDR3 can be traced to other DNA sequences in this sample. CDR3 nucleotide sequence: TGTGCCAGCAGCCCACAGGGGAACTATGGCTACACCTTC. Amino acid sequence: CASSPQGNYGYTF. The chain combines TRBV7-2 with TRBJ1-2, with TRBD1 identical over 7 bases. The CDR3 spans 13 residues. Germline CDR1 and CDR2: SGHTA and FQGNSA. Trimming removed 5 bases from V and 2 bases from J; junction bases left unmatched: 2.

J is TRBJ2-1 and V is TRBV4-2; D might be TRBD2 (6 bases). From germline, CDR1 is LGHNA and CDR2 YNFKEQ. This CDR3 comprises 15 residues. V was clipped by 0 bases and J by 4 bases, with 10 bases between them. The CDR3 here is CASSQDRLVYNEQFF. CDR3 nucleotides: TGTGCCAGCAGCCAAGATCGACTAGTGTACAATGAGCAGTTCTTC.

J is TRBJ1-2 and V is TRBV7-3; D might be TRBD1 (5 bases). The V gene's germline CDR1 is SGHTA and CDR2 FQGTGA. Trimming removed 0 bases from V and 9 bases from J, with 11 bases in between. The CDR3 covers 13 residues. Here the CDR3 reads CASSLTRSGSYTF. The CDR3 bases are TGTGCCAGCAGCTTAACCCGTTCAGGGAGCTACACCTTC.

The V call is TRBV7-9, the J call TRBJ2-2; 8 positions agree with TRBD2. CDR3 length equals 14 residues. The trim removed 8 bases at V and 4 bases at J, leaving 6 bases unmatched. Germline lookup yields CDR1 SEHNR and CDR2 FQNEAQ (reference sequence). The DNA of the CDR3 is TGTGCCAGCCAACTAGCGGATACCACCGGGGAGCTGTTTTTT. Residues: CASQLADTTGELFF.

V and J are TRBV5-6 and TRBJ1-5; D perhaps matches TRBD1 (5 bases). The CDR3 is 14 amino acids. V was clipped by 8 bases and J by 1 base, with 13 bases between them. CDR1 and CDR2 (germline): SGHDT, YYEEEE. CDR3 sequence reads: CASEAKGSNQPQHF. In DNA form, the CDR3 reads TGTGCCAGTGAAGCGAAGGGGAGCAATCAGCCCCAGCATTTT.

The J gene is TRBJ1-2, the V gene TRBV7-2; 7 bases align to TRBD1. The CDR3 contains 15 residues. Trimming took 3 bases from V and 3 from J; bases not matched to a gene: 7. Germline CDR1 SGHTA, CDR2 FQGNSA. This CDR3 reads CASSFGGQGDYGYTF. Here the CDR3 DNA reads TGTGCCAGCAGCTTCGGGGGCCAGGGGGACTATGGCTACACCTTC.

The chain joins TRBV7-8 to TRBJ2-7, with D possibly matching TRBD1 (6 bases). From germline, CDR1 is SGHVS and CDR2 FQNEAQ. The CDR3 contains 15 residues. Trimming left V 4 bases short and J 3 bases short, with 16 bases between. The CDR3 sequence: CASSSRRGTSYEQYF. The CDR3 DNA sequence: TGTGCCAGCAGCTCGCGCAGGGGTACAAGCTACGAGCAGTACTTC.

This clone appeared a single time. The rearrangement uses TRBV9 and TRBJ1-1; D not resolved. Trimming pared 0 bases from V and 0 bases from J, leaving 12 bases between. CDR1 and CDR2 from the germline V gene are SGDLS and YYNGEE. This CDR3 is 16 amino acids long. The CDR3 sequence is CASSVDGTGMNTEAFF. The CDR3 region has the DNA TGTGCCAGCAGCGTAGATGGTACGGGGATGAACACTGAAGCTTTCTTT.

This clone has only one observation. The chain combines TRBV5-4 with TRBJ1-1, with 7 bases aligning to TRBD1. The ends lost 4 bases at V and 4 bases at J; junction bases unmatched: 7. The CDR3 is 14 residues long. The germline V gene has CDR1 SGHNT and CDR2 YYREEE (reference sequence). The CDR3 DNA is TGTGCCAGCAGCCCGGGACAGAGGAGCACTGAAGCTTTCTTT. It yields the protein CASSPGQRSTEAFF.

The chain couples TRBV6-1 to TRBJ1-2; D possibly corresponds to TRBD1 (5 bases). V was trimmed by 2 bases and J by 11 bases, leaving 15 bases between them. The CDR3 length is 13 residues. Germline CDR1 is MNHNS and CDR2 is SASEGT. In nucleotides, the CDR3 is TGTGCCAGCAGTGAATGGGTGGCAGGGCGATACACCTTC. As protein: CASSEWVAGRYTF.

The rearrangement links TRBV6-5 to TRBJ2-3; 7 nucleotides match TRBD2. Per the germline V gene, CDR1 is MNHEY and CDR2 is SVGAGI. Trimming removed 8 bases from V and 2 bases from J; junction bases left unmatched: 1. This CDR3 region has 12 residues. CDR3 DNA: TGTGCCAGCCGGGGGGACACAGATACGCAGTATTTT. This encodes CASRGDTDTQYF.

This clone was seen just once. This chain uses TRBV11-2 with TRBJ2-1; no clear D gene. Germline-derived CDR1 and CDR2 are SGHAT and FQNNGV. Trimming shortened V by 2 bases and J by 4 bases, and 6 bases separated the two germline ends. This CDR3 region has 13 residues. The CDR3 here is CASSLSGYNEQFF. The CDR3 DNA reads TGTGCCAGCAGCTTATCCGGGTACAATGAGCAGTTCTTC.